Listed below are T cell receptor beta chains from one sample, sequenced in a study of T cell responses to AZD1222 COVID-19 vaccine. Clones were read by immunoSEQ multiplex PCR, and TCRdb kept only the in-frame ones, dropping some. Here the sample spans about 150,000 clones, 90% being singletons. The specimen was peripheral blood, collected 28 days after the second AZD1222 dose. These receptors originate from an adult who received the AZD1222 COVID-19 vaccine. The CDR3 runs from the conserved cysteine through the conserved F or W. D genes are given only for firm matches. Expanded clones get a size class; other rows say once, few or many, or leave the size out.

J: TRBJ1-1
V: TRBV28
D: .
size: .
CDR3: CASGEREAFF
DNA: TGTGCCAGCGGCGAAAGAGAAGCTTTCTTT

J: TRBJ2-7
V: TRBV18
D: .
size: .
CDR3: CASSTSHEQYF
DNA: TGTGCCAGCTCTACCAGTCACGAGCAGTACTTC

J: TRBJ2-4
V: TRBV2
D: TRBD1
size: .
CDR3: CASSDGQGHIQYF
DNA: TGTGCCAGCAGTGATGGACAGGGACACATTCAGTACTTC

J: TRBJ2-2
V: TRBV5-1
D: TRBD1
size: .
CDR3: CASNRDRAPGELFF
DNA: TGCGCCAGCAATCGGGACAGGGCCCCCGGGGAGCTGTTTTTT

J: TRBJ2-1
V: TRBV9
D: TRBD1
size: .
CDR3: CASSKGQGNNEQFF
DNA: TGTGCCAGCAGTAAGGGACAGGGGAACAATGAGCAGTTCTTC

J: TRBJ1-3
V: TRBV6-5
D: TRBD1
size: .
CDR3: CASSSPGRGNTIYF
DNA: TGTGCCAGCAGTTCCCCGGGCAGGGGGAACACCATATATTTT

J: TRBJ2-3
V: TRBV4-1
D: .
size: .
CDR3: CASSQDSGPNTQYF
DNA: TGCGCCAGCAGCCAAGATTCGGGGCCGAATACGCAGTATTTT

J: TRBJ2-5
V: TRBV18
D: TRBD1
size: .
CDR3: CASSYSGGPETQYF
DNA: TGTGCCAGCTCGTACTCAGGGGGCCCAGAGACCCAGTACTTC

J: TRBJ2-1
V: TRBV4-1
D: .
size: .
CDR3: CASSHTGSGEQFF
DNA: TGCGCCAGCAGCCACACCGGCAGCGGGGAGCAGTTCTTC

J: TRBJ2-1
V: TRBV18
D: .
size: .
CDR3: CASSPRDGRNEQFF
DNA: TGTGCCAGCTCACCCAGGGACGGACGCAATGAGCAGTTCTTC

J: TRBJ2-6
V: TRBV6-5
D: .
size: .
CDR3: CASSSSSSGANVLTF
DNA: TGTGCCAGCAGTTCTTCCAGCTCTGGGGCCAACGTCCTGACTTTC

J: TRBJ2-2
V: TRBV15
D: TRBD2
size: .
CDR3: CATSSHGSLTGTSGRAGELFF
DNA: TGTGCCACCAGCAGTCACGGGTCCCTTACCGGGACTAGCGGGAGGGCCGGGGAGCTGTTTTTT

J: TRBJ1-1
V: TRBV9
D: .
size: .
CDR3: CASSPEGVRTEAFF
DNA: TGTGCCAGCAGCCCGGAGGGGGTGAGGACTGAAGCTTTCTTT

J: TRBJ2-5
V: TRBV7-6
D: .
size: .
CDR3: CASSPWDGPGETQYF
DNA: TGTGCCAGCAGCCCATGGGACGGCCCGGGGGAGACCCAGTACTTC

J: TRBJ1-1
V: TRBV6-1
D: TRBD1
size: .
CDR3: CASSESGGYTEAFF
DNA: TGTGCCAGCAGTGAATCAGGGGGTTACACTGAAGCTTTCTTT

J: TRBJ1-1
V: TRBV12-3/TRBV12-4
D: .
size: .
CDR3: CASREGLNTEAFF
DNA: TGTGCCAGCAGAGAGGGCTTGAACACTGAAGCTTTCTTT

J: TRBJ1-1
V: TRBV6-5
D: .
size: .
CDR3: CASSPGTVNTEAFF
DNA: TGTGCCAGCAGTCCCGGGACGGTGAACACTGAAGCTTTCTTT

J: TRBJ1-6
V: TRBV6-5
D: .
size: .
CDR3: CASSLTGMASPLHF
DNA: TGTGCCAGCAGTCTGACGGGGATGGCTTCACCCCTCCACTTT

J: TRBJ2-1
V: TRBV2
D: TRBD2
size: .
CDR3: CASSRDSGGKFF
DNA: TGTGCCAGCAGTCGGGATAGCGGGGGGAAGTTCTTC

J: TRBJ2-1
V: TRBV6-4
D: .
size: .
CDR3: CASSEEGRLEQFF
DNA: TGTGCCAGCAGTGAAGAGGGACGACTTGAGCAGTTCTTC

J: TRBJ2-3
V: TRBV27
D: TRBD2
size: .
CDR3: CASSLFGLAGDTQYF
DNA: TGTGCCAGCAGTTTATTTGGACTAGCGGGGGATACGCAGTATTTT

J: TRBJ1-1
V: TRBV7-9
D: .
size: .
CDR3: CASDQGDTEAFF
DNA: TGTGCCAGCGACCAGGGCGACACTGAAGCTTTCTTT

J: TRBJ1-6
V: TRBV28
D: .
size: few
CDR3: CASSNRRSSYNSPLHF
DNA: TGTGCCAGCAGTAACAGGAGGAGCTCCTATAATTCACCCCTCCACTTT

J: TRBJ1-1
V: TRBV9
D: .
size: few
CDR3: CASSVDDRRVNEAFF
DNA: TGTGCCAGCAGCGTAGACGACCGGCGGGTAAATGAAGCTTTCTTT

J: TRBJ2-1
V: TRBV25-1
D: .
size: .
CDR3: CASGGVTYNEQFF
DNA: TGTGCCAGCGGGGGCGTTACCTACAATGAGCAGTTCTTC

J: TRBJ1-1
V: TRBV6-6
D: .
size: .
CDR3: CASSYRGSTEAFF
DNA: TGTGCCAGCAGTTACAGGGGGAGCACTGAAGCTTTCTTT

J: TRBJ2-5
V: TRBV10-1
D: .
size: .
CDR3: CASSVLGAETQYF
DNA: TGCGCCAGCAGTGTACTAGGGGCGGAGACCCAGTACTTC

J: TRBJ2-1
V: TRBV15
D: .
size: .
CDR3: CATSRVKSEQFF
DNA: TGTGCCACCAGCAGAGTGAAGTCTGAGCAGTTCTTC

J: TRBJ2-7
V: TRBV19
D: TRBD2
size: .
CDR3: CASSPGLAYYEQYF
DNA: TGTGCCAGTAGTCCGGGACTAGCATACTACGAGCAGTACTTC

J: TRBJ1-2
V: TRBV20-1
D: TRBD1
size: .
CDR3: CSASKVRDRGTSGYTF
DNA: TGCAGTGCTAGTAAAGTCCGGGACAGGGGGACGAGTGGCTACACCTTC

J: TRBJ2-5
V: TRBV9
D: TRBD2
size: .
CDR3: CASSVDGGLHQETQYF
DNA: TGTGCCAGCAGCGTAGATGGGGGACTACACCAAGAGACCCAGTACTTC

J: TRBJ2-1
V: TRBV3-1/TRBV3-2
D: TRBD2
size: .
CDR3: CASSVQRGPYNEQFF
DNA: TGTGCCAGCAGCGTTCAGCGGGGCCCCTACAATGAGCAGTTCTTC

J: TRBJ1-5
V: TRBV10-3
D: TRBD1
size: .
CDR3: CAIKGQGANQPQHF
DNA: TGTGCCATAAAGGGACAGGGCGCCAATCAGCCCCAGCATTTT

J: TRBJ1-5
V: TRBV6-5
D: .
size: .
CDR3: CASSYSSTSQPQHF
DNA: TGTGCCAGCAGTTACTCGTCTACTTCTCAGCCCCAGCATTTT

J: TRBJ2-7
V: TRBV4-2
D: .
size: .
CDR3: CASSQGSHSYEQYF
DNA: TGTGCCAGCAGCCAAGGGTCTCACTCCTACGAGCAGTACTTC

J: TRBJ1-1
V: TRBV9
D: .
size: .
CDR3: CASSVGGPNTEAFF
DNA: TGTGCCAGCAGCGTTGGGGGACCGAACACTGAAGCTTTCTTT

J: TRBJ2-1
V: TRBV5-8
D: .
size: .
CDR3: CASSLGEAYNEQFF
DNA: TGTGCCAGCAGCTTGGGGGAGGCTTACAATGAGCAGTTCTTC

J: TRBJ2-1
V: TRBV6-1
D: .
size: once
CDR3: CASSEPGVGNEQFF
DNA: TGTGCCAGCAGTGAGCCGGGAGTGGGTAATGAGCAGTTCTTC

J: TRBJ2-2
V: TRBV7-3
D: .
size: .
CDR3: CASSPQIVGATGELFF
DNA: TGTGCCAGCAGCCCCCAAATCGTAGGTGCAACCGGGGAGCTGTTTTTT

J: TRBJ1-2
V: TRBV27
D: .
size: .
CDR3: CASSLSGDYGYTF
DNA: TGTGCCAGCAGTTTATCAGGGGACTATGGCTACACCTTC

J: TRBJ2-7
V: TRBV27
D: TRBD1
size: .
CDR3: CASNPGTGEYEQYF
DNA: TGTGCCAGCAACCCCGGTACAGGGGAGTACGAGCAGTACTTC

J: TRBJ2-1
V: TRBV10-3
D: .
size: once
CDR3: CAISRETDEQFF
DNA: TGTGCCATCAGTCGGGAGACGGATGAGCAGTTCTTC

J: TRBJ2-3
V: TRBV18
D: TRBD1
size: .
CDR3: CASSPTGADTQYF
DNA: TGTGCCAGCTCACCCACAGGGGCAGATACGCAGTATTTT

J: TRBJ1-6
V: TRBV28
D: .
size: .
CDR3: CASSLIGRLQNSPLHF
DNA: TGTGCCAGCAGCCTCATCGGGAGGCTGCAAAACTCACCCCTCCACTTT

J: TRBJ1-1
V: TRBV9
D: .
size: .
CDR3: CASSVGGTEAFF
DNA: TGTGCCAGCAGCGTAGGGGGCACTGAAGCTTTCTTT

J: TRBJ1-5
V: TRBV7-2
D: .
size: .
CDR3: CASSSQWDQPQHF
DNA: TGTGCCAGCAGCTCGCAGTGGGATCAGCCCCAGCATTTT

J: TRBJ2-1
V: TRBV15
D: TRBD2
size: .
CDR3: CATSRDQRGAYNEQFF
DNA: TGTGCCACCAGCAGAGATCAGCGGGGGGCCTACAATGAGCAGTTCTTC

J: TRBJ1-4
V: TRBV7-8
D: .
size: .
CDR3: CASSLFRASTNEKLFF
DNA: TGTGCCAGCAGCCTGTTCAGGGCCTCAACTAATGAAAAACTGTTTTTT

J: TRBJ1-2
V: TRBV11-1
D: .
size: .
CDR3: CASSFSPGTVKDYTF
DNA: TGTGCCAGCAGCTTTTCCCCAGGGACGGTGAAGGACTACACCTTC

J: TRBJ1-2
V: TRBV3-1/TRBV3-2
D: TRBD1
size: .
CDR3: CASSHRTGSGYGYTF
DNA: TGTGCCAGCAGCCATAGGACAGGGTCGGGCTATGGCTACACCTTC

J: TRBJ2-3
V: TRBV7-3
D: .
size: once
CDR3: CASSQSWGRTDTQYF
DNA: TGTGCCAGCAGCCAATCGTGGGGGCGCACAGATACGCAGTATTTT

J: TRBJ1-2
V: TRBV4-1
D: .
size: .
CDR3: CASSLQDADYGYTF
DNA: TGCGCCAGCAGCCTCCAGGACGCCGACTATGGCTACACCTTC

J: TRBJ1-1
V: TRBV4-2
D: .
size: .
CDR3: CASSHGNRENTEAFF
DNA: TGTGCCAGCAGCCACGGTAACAGGGAGAACACTGAAGCTTTCTTT

J: TRBJ1-2
V: TRBV15
D: .
size: .
CDR3: CATSRFDRLGFYGYTF
DNA: TGTGCCACCAGCAGATTCGACAGACTCGGGTTTTATGGCTACACCTTC

J: TRBJ2-7
V: TRBV29-1
D: .
size: .
CDR3: CSVGGQRGYEQYF
DNA: TGCAGCGTGGGGGGACAGAGGGGCTACGAGCAGTACTTC

J: TRBJ1-2
V: TRBV6-5
D: TRBD1
size: .
CDR3: CARRTGGTYGYTF
DNA: TGTGCCAGGCGGACAGGGGGCACCTATGGCTACACCTTC

J: TRBJ2-1
V: TRBV19
D: .
size: .
CDR3: CASSRWPGVYEQFF
DNA: TGTGCCAGTAGCCGGTGGCCCGGCGTATATGAGCAGTTCTTC